This TCR beta chain was sequenced during a study of shared clonotypes between healthy human individuals. Looking at the study overall: Each donor contributed plates that comprised three CD4 naive, three CD4 memory, two CD8 naive and one CD8 memory. General study findings and limits: Richness estimates generally favored naive over memory subsets.

Naive CD8 cells lacked CD45RO, underwent positive selection for CCR7 and left out terminally differentiated effector memory CD45RA+ cells. The sample holds one count of this clone. Antigen specificity is unknown. Germline V gene lookup returns CDR1 SQVTM and CDR2 ANQGSEA. Between the trimmed V and J ends, which lost 0 bases and 2 bases, there was a span of 14 bases. The CDR3 length is 16 residues. In the authors' methods: For the immunoSEQ data, sequences were junction-only without quality scores, so filtering differed. Sequencing was performed with immunoSEQ multiplex PCR; in TCRdb, only in-frame clones are kept and a portion is missing. The V and J calls and clone size were taken over from that table, and D and trimming were inferred from the DNA. The sample has roughly 810,000 clones, roughly 96% seen once.

The chain combines TRBV29-1 with TRBJ2-1, with D maybe TRBD1 (6 bases). The source is a man younger than 45 in good health. Sample: naive CD8+ T cells sorted from blood. The CDR3 bases are TGCAGCGTTGAAGAAAACGCAGGGACACCCTACAATGAGCAGTTCTTC. Residues: CSVEENAGTPYNEQFF.